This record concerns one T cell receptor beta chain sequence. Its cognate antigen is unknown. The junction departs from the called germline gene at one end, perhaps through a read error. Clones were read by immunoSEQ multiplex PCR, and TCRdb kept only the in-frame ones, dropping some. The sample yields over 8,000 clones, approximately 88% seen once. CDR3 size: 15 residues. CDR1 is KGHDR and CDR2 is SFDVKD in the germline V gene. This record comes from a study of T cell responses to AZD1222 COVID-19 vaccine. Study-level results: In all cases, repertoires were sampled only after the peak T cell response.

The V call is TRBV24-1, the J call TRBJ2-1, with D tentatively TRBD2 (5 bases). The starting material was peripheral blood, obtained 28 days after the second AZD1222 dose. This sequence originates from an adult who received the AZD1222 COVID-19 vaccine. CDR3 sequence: CATSGLSSHQDEQFF. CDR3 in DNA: TGTGCCACCAGTGGTTTGTCTAGCCACCAGGATGAGCAGTTCTTC.